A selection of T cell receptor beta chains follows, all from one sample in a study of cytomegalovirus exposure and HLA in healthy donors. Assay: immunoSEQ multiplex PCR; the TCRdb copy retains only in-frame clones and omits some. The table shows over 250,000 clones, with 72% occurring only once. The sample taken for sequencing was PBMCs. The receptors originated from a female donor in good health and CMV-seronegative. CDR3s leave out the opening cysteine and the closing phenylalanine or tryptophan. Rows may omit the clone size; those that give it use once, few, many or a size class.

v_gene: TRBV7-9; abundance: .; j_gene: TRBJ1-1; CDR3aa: SSSPGIQGVF
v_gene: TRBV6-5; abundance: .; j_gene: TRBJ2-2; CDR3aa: ASSYGGKGTGELF
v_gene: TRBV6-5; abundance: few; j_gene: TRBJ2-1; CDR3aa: ASSKGLAYNEQF
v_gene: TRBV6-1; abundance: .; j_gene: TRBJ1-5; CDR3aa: ASSEGERDRLYSNQPQH
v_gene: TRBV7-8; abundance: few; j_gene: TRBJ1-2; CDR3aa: ASRSATGHGYT
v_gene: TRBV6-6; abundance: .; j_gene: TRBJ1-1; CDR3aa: ASSIRELTEAF
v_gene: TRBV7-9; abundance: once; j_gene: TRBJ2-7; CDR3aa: ASTLQGRGYEQY
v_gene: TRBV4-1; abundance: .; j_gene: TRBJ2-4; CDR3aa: ASSQVGLMAGAKNIQY
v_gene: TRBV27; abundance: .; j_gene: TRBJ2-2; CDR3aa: ASRSDWTGDTGELF
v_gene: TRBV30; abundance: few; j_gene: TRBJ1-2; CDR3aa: AWSGGNYGYT
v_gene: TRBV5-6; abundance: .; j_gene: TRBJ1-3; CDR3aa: ASSLSLGGVLSGNTIY
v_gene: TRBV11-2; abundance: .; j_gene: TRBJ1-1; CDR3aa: ASSPRPGENTEAF
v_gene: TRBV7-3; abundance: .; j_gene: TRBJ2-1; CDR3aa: ASSSGLAGGGDEQF
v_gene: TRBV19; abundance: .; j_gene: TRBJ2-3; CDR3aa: ASRDTTGPSRDTQY
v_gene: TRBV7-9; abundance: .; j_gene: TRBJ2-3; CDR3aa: SSSLGLAETDTQY
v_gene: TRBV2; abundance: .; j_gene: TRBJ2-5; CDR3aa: ASSEDRVRETQY
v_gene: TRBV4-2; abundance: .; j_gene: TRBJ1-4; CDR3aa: ASSQDYSGTGWEEKLF
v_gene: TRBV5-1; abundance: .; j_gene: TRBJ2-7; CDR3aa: ASSLGGQAAYEQY
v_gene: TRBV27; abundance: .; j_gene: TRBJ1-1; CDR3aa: ASRRTGNMVAF
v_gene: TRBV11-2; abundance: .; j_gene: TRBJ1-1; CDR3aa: ASSSNRGSPNTEAF
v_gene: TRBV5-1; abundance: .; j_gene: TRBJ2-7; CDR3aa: ASSFGTGNYEQY
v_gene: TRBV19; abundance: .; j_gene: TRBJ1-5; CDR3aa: ASQGGGWPQH
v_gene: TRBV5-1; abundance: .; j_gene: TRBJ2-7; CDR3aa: ASSLAGTAPYEQY
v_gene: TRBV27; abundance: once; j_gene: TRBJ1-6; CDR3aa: ASSYGQYNSPLH
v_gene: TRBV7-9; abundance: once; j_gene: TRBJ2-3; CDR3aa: ASSSLAGAGTDTQY
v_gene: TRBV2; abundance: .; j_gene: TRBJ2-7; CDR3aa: AITRTDGYEQY
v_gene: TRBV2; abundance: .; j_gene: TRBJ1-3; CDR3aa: ASSLRGNTIY
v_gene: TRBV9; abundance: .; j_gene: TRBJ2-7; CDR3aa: ASSVDGGAAYEQY
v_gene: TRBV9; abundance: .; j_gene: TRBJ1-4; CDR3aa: ASSVLGEIGEKLF
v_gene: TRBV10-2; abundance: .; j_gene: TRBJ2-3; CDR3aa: ASSATDTQY
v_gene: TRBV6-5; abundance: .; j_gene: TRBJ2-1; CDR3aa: ASSGGGYEQF
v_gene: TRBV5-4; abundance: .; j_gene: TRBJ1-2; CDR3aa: ASSYGQGSLLVYT
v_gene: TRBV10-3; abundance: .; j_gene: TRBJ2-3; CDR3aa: AISVTSTDTQY